This entry describes one TCR beta chain. This sample is part of a study of T cells after yellow fever vaccination. TCRdb analysed the 5' RACE reads with MiXCR anew, one entry per CDR3 protein. The data show 340,000 or so distinct CDR3 sequences, approximately 12% seen once. The germline CDR1 and CDR2 sequences are SGDLS and YYNGEE. Trimming cost V 3 bases and J 7 bases; bases outside gene matches: 3. This CDR3 region has 14 residues. The source of this sequence is a man younger than 35 who received the YFV17D yellow fever vaccine. Here the sequenced sample was CD4+ T cells sorted from PBMCs, taken 15 days after the yellow fever booster vaccination. The chain uses TRBV9 and TRBJ1-6; 8 bases fit TRBD1. For the CDR3, the DNA is TGTGCCAGCAGCGGGACAGGGCTCAATTCACCCCTCCACTTT. Amino acids: CASSGTGLNSPLHF.